Following are 25 T cell receptor beta chains from one sample sequenced in a study of early T cells in non-severe SARS-CoV-2 infection. TCRdb processed the 5' RACE reads anew with MiXCR; each CDR3 protein has one entry. Altogether around 81,000 distinct CDR3 sequences are present, around 15% being singletons, with the ten largest covering over 9.5%. The sequenced sample was whole blood. These receptors all come from an adult who was a healthcare worker with PCR-confirmed SARS-CoV-2 infection or an uninfected control (not recorded which).

The rearrangement joins TRBV11-2 to TRBJ2-1; no firm D call. This CDR3 is 13 amino acids long. Trimming took 0 bases from V and 5 from J, leaving 5 bases between them. The germline CDR1 and CDR2 sequences are SGHAT and FQNNGV. CDR3 DNA sequence: TGTGCCAGCAGCTTAGAGGCCGACAATGAGCAGTTCTTC. It translates to CASSLEADNEQFF.

The rearrangement links TRBV29-1 to TRBJ1-1; no clear D gene. Looked up from germline, CDR1 is SQVTM and CDR2 is ANQGSEA. CDR3 length: 13 amino acids. V lost 4 bases and J 4 bases, leaving 13 bases between the germline ends. The CDR3 is CSVALKTATEAFF. DNA of the CDR3: TGCAGCGTTGCTCTCAAAACCGCCACTGAAGCTTTCTTT. Full variable domain (remainder filled in from reference TRBV29-1 and TRBJ1-1): SAVISQKPSRDICQRGTSLTIQCQVDSQVTMMFWYRQQPGQSLTLIATANQGSEATYESGFVIDKFPISRPNLTFSTLTVSNMSPEDSSIYLCSVALKTATEAFFGQGTRLTVV.

This clonotype has ten or more counts. This rearrangement joins TRBV5-1 to TRBJ2-7, with 8 bases aligning to TRBD2. The CDR3 runs 13 residues. Germline V gives CDR1 SGHRS, CDR2 YFSETQ. J gave up 5 bases and V 3 bases, and 4 bases lay outside the gene matches. The CDR3 DNA follows: TGCGCCAGCAGCTCGGTGACTAGCGACGAGCAGTACTTC. The encoded protein is CASSSVTSDEQYF.

The gene calls are TRBV6-5 and TRBJ1-2; 8 bases agree with TRBD1. Trimming took 6 bases from V and 7 from J; bases not matched to a gene: 13. In germline, CDR1 is MNHEY, CDR2 SVGAGI. The CDR3 is made up of 15 amino acids. In DNA, the CDR3 is TGTGCCAGCAGGGCAGGACAGGGAGGGGGGACTGGCTACACCTTC. Translating gives CASRAGQGGGTGYTF.

A few counts support this clonotype. The J gene is TRBJ1-2, the V gene TRBV10-3; 8 bases line up with TRBD1. The CDR3 has 14 amino acids. From germline, CDR1 is ENHRY and CDR2 SYGVKD. The junction had 12 bases not matched to a gene; V was cut back by 11 bases and J by 4 bases. The CDR3 loop reads CASRQGPSLYGYTF. CDR3 in DNA: TGTGCCTCAAGACAGGGGCCCTCCCTCTATGGCTACACCTTC.

The rearrangement uses TRBV5-4 and TRBJ2-1; 14 nucleotides agree with TRBD2. The CDR3 has 17 amino acids. V was clipped by 0 bases and J by 7 bases; unmatched bases: 6. Germline V lookup: CDR1 SGHNT, CDR2 YYREEE (reference sequence). DNA of the CDR3: TGTGCCAGCAGCTTGGGGCCCGGGACTAGCGGGGGTAATGAGCAGTTCTTC. Encoded protein: CASSLGPGTSGGNEQFF.

The V call is TRBV20-1, the J call TRBJ1-4, with 7 bases lining up with TRBD1. With 6 bases clipped from V and 5 bases from J, the junction kept 9 bases outside the gene matches. CDR1 is DFQATT and CDR2 is SNEGSKA in the germline V gene (reference sequence). The CDR3 spans 14 residues. The CDR3 nucleotides are TGCAGTGCGGCATCCGGGACAGAGAATGAAAAACTGTTTTTT. Protein product: CSAASGTENEKLFF.

The rearrangement uses TRBV7-6 and TRBJ2-3; D may be TRBD1 or TRBD2 (6 bases each). The V and J ends lost 8 bases and 6 bases respectively, with 15 bases between them. This CDR3 has 13 amino acids. Germline V gene sequence: CDR1 SGHVS, CDR2 FNYEAQ. The CDR3 region is CASRGRPGDTQYF. DNA of the CDR3: TGTGCCAGCCGGGGGCGACCAGGCGATACGCAGTATTTT.

V and J are TRBV11-2 and TRBJ1-1, with a tentative D call TRBD1 (6 bases). This CDR3 comprises 15 residues. Germline values: CDR1 SGHAT, CDR2 FQNNGV. Trimming cost V 3 bases and J 6 bases, with 17 bases left between them. CDR3 sequence: CASSFIRGQGPEAFF. The CDR3 region has the DNA TGTGCCAGCAGCTTCATCAGGGGTCAGGGTCCTGAAGCTTTCTTT.

The chain recombines TRBV28 with TRBJ2-7; a weak D match, TRBD1 (5 bases). Germline V lookup: CDR1 MDHEN, CDR2 SYDVKM. The CDR3 contains 15 residues. Trimming removed 8 bases at V and 7 bases at J, with 24 bases between. The CDR3 here is CASRPQGPSPGEQYF. For the CDR3, the DNA is TGTGCCAGCCGGCCGCAGGGCCCAAGCCCAGGGGAGCAGTACTTC. Full variable domain (outside the CDR3, taken from reference TRBV28 and TRBJ2-7): DVKVTQSSRYLVKRTGEKVFLECVQDMDHENMFWYRQDPGLGLRLIYFSYDVKMKEKGDIPEGYSVSREKKERFSLILESASTNQTSMYLCASRPQGPSPGEQYFGPGTRLTVT.

This clonotype has a count of ten or more. This sequence joins TRBV12-3 or TRBV12-4 and TRBJ2-2; D might be TRBD1 or TRBD2, each matching 5 bases. CDR3 length equals 13 residues. Trimming removed 5 bases from V and 5 bases from J, with 9 bases in between. Written as DNA, the CDR3 is TGTGCCAGCAGTCACGGGGCGACCGGGGAGCTGTTTTTT. It encodes CASSHGATGELFF.

This clonotype occurred a few times. The chain carries TRBV24-1 and TRBJ2-2; no reliable D call. The germline V gene encodes CDR1 KGHDR and CDR2 SFDVKD. The CDR3 covers 14 residues. The V end lost 6 bases, the J end lost 1 base, and 8 bases lay between the germline ends. In DNA, the CDR3 is TGTGCCACCAGTTCCCAGAAGAACACCGGGGAGCTGTTTTTT. Encoded protein: CATSSQKNTGELFF.

This clonotype turned up a few times. The gene calls are TRBV7-9 and TRBJ1-2; D not resolved. The CDR3 sequence is 12 residues long. Per germline, CDR1 SEHNR and CDR2 FQNEAQ (reference sequence). The ends were cut back, 3 bases at V and 8 bases at J, with 10 bases in the middle. In DNA form, the CDR3 reads TGTGCCAGCAGCTTTGAAAATGGCGGCTACACCTTC. It specifies CASSFENGGYTF.

Ten or more counts support this clonotype. The chain is built from TRBV6-1 and TRBJ1-1; possible D gene TRBD1, 5 bases. The V and J ends lost 8 bases and 0 bases respectively, with 7 bases between them. The germline V gene has CDR1 MNHNS and CDR2 SASEGT. The CDR3 totals 12 residues. The CDR3 loop is CASRGVNTEAFF. DNA of the CDR3: TGTGCCAGCCGAGGGGTGAACACTGAAGCTTTCTTT.

This clonotype came up a few times. The genes are TRBV7-2 and TRBJ2-6, with no clear D. The CDR3 consists of 14 residues. V gave up 7 bases and J gave up 4 bases, with 11 bases separating them. Per germline, CDR1 SGHTA and CDR2 FQGNSA. CDR3 sequence reads: CASTPNTGANVLTF. DNA for the CDR3: TGTGCCAGCACCCCAAATACCGGGGCCAACGTCCTGACTTTC.

CDR3 DNA: TGTGCCAGCATGGTGGGGAGCAGCACTGAAGCTTTCTTT. This translates into CASMVGSSTEAFF. The rearrangement uses TRBV28 and TRBJ1-1, with D hard to call. The germline V gene encodes CDR1 MDHEN and CDR2 SYDVKM. V was cut by 7 bases and J by 4 bases, with 13 bases left in between. The CDR3 loop spans 13 amino acids. Drawing the rest from reference TRBV28 and TRBJ1-1, the complete variable domain is DVKVTQSSRYLVKRTGEKVFLECVQDMDHENMFWYRQDPGLGLRLIYFSYDVKMKEKGDIPEGYSVSREKKERFSLILESASTNQTSMYLCASMVGSSTEAFFGQGTRLTVV.

The chain has TRBV18 and TRBJ2-7; 8 nucleotides match TRBD2. The CDR3 is 15 residues long. Germline trimming cut 1 base from V and 2 bases from J; bases unmatched to any gene: 4. Germline V gives CDR1 KGHSH, CDR2 LQKENI. The CDR3 nucleotides are TGTGCCAGCTCACCACTTCCTAGCGGGCCCTACGAGCAGTACTTC. Protein product: CASSPLPSGPYEQYF. The full variable domain, its missing parts supplied by reference TRBV18 and TRBJ2-7, is NAGVMQNPRHLVRRRGQEARLRCSPMKGHSHVYWYRQLPEEGLKFMVYLQKENIIDESGMPKERFSAEFPKEGPSILRIQQVVRGDSAAYFCASSPLPSGPYEQYFGPGTRLTVT.

This chain connects TRBV7-3 to TRBJ2-3; 9 bases are a match to TRBD2. V lost 5 bases, J lost 5 bases, and 5 bases stayed unmatched. Germline V gives CDR1 SGHTA, CDR2 FQGTGA. The CDR3 length is 14 residues. The CDR3 loop is CASSISGGKDTQYF. The CDR3 region has the DNA TGTGCCAGCAGCATTAGCGGGGGTAAAGATACGCAGTATTTT. Drawing the rest from reference TRBV7-3 and TRBJ2-3, the complete variable domain is GAGVSQTPSNKVTEKGKYVELRCDPISGHTALYWYRQSLGQGPEFLIYFQGTGAADDSGLPNDRFFAVRPEGSVSTLKIQRTERGDSAVYLCASSISGGKDTQYFGPGTRLTVL.

The table lists this clonotype with many counts. The V and J genes are TRBV20-1 and TRBJ2-1, with 7 bases fitting TRBD1. The CDR3 is made up of 16 amino acids. CDR1 is DFQATT, CDR2 SNEGSKA, per germline (reference sequence). Trimming removed 3 bases from V and 2 bases from J; junction bases left unmatched: 10. The CDR3 DNA follows: TGCAGTGCTAGTAAGTCACAGGGGATGGCCTACAATGAGCAGTTCTTC. This encodes CSASKSQGMAYNEQFF.

This clonotype was detected many times. The V and J genes are TRBV7-9 and TRBJ2-1; D ambiguous. There are 14 residues in the CDR3. V dropped 1 base and J dropped 0 bases, with 4 bases sitting between them. Germline assignment: CDR1 SEHNR and CDR2 FQNEAQ (reference sequence). DNA of the CDR3: TGTGCCAGCAGCTTAGGGAGCTCCTACAATGAGCAGTTCTTC. Protein product: CASSLGSSYNEQFF. Together with reference TRBV7-9 and TRBJ2-1, the CDR3 gives the full variable domain: DTGVSQNPRHKITKRGQNVTFRCDPISEHNRLYWYRQTLGQGPEFLTYFQNEAQLEKSRLLSDRFSAERPKGSFSTLEIQRTEQGDSAMYLCASSLGSSYNEQFFGPGTRLTVL.

This clonotype was observed a few times. The gene calls are TRBV20-1 and TRBJ1-4, with 7 bases that match TRBD1. CDR1 and CDR2 (germline): DFQATT, SNEGSKA (reference sequence). J was trimmed by 8 bases and V by 6 bases; bases with no gene match: 9. This CDR3 contains 13 residues. CDR3 loop: CSAPGQRAEKLFF. CDR3 in DNA: TGCAGTGCCCCGGGACAGAGGGCAGAAAAACTGTTTTTT.

This chain joins TRBV9 and TRBJ2-3; 7 bases align to TRBD1. This CDR3 region has 15 residues. Germline V lookup: CDR1 SGDLS, CDR2 YYNGEE. Germline trimming cut 2 bases from V and 0 bases from J; bases unmatched to any gene: 3. CDR3 region: CASSVNRGSTDTQYF. The CDR3 DNA reads as TGTGCCAGCAGCGTCAACAGGGGCAGCACAGATACGCAGTATTTT.

This clonotype was recorded only once. The chain is built from TRBV20-1 and TRBJ2-1; 9 bases align to TRBD1. CDR3 size: 13 residues. Germline values: CDR1 DFQATT, CDR2 SNEGSKA (reference sequence). V dropped 5 bases and J dropped 10; count of bases not matched to a gene: 9. The CDR3 DNA sequence: TGCAGTGCTTTCCGGGACAGGGAATACGAGCAGTTCTTC. Amino acids: CSAFRDREYEQFF.

This chain links TRBV2 with TRBJ1-1; tentatively, D is TRBD1 (6 bases). Germline CDR1 reads SNHLY; CDR2 reads FYNNEI. The CDR3 is made up of 13 amino acids. V lost 6 bases to trimming and J lost 4 bases, with 12 bases between them. The CDR3 bases are TGTGCCAGCAGCGCTCAGGGGCCCACTGAAGCTTTCTTT. It specifies CASSAQGPTEAFF. Drawing the rest from reference TRBV2 and TRBJ1-1, the complete variable domain is EPEVTQTPSHQVTQMGQEVILRCVPISNHLYFYWYRQILGQKVEFLVSFYNNEISEKSEIFDDQFSVERPDGSNFTLKIRSTKLEDSAMYFCASSAQGPTEAFFGQGTRLTVV.

The rearrangement joins TRBV27 to TRBJ1-4; TRBD1 aligns across 7 bases. The CDR3 spans 17 residues. V dropped 3 bases and J dropped 3; count of bases not matched to a gene: 10. CDR1 is MNHEY and CDR2 is SMNVEV in the germline V gene (reference sequence). CDR3 region: CASSFAGGIQSNEKLFF. The CDR3 nucleotides are TGTGCCAGCAGTTTCGCAGGGGGGATCCAATCTAATGAAAAACTGTTTTTT.